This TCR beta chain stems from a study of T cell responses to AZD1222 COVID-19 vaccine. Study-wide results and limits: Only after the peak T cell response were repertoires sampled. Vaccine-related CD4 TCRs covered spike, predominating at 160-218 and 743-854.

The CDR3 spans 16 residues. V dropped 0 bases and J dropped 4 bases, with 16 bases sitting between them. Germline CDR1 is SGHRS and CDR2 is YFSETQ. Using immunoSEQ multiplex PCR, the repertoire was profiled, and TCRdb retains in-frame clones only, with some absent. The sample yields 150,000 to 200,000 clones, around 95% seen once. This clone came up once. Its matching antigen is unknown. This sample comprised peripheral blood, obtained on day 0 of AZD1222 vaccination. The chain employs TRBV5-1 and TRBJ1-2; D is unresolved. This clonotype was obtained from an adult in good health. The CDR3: CASSLGEVNRLYGYTF. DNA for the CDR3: TGCGCCAGCAGCTTGGGCGAGGTTAATCGCCTCTATGGCTACACCTTC.